The clone carrying this TCR beta chain has just one count. The sample comes from a study of blood T cell repertoires in COVID-19. Assignments of participants to cohorts depended upon their own reported clinical history. J lost 5 bases, V lost 6 bases, and 17 bases had no gene match. Germline lookup yields CDR1 SNHLY and CDR2 FYNNEI. This CDR3 has 17 residues. Methods used by the authors: Reference gene primer amplification yielded estimated nucleated cell counts. The method was immunoSEQ multiplex PCR; TCRdb's version includes in-frame clones alone and lacks a portion of them. That table furnishes V, J and clone size, whereas the DNA furnished D and trimming. The sample records roughly 190,000 clones, around nine tenths being singletons.

This chain joins TRBV2 and TRBJ2-5, with 8 positions matching TRBD2. The specimen was PBMCs or T cells enriched from blood (not recorded which). This sequence originates from a woman in her late teens or twenties who had recovered from COVID-19. The CDR3 DNA reads TGTGCCAGCAGCGATTTAGCGGGGACCAAACGGGGCGAGACCCAGTACTTC. Translation: CASSDLAGTKRGETQYF.